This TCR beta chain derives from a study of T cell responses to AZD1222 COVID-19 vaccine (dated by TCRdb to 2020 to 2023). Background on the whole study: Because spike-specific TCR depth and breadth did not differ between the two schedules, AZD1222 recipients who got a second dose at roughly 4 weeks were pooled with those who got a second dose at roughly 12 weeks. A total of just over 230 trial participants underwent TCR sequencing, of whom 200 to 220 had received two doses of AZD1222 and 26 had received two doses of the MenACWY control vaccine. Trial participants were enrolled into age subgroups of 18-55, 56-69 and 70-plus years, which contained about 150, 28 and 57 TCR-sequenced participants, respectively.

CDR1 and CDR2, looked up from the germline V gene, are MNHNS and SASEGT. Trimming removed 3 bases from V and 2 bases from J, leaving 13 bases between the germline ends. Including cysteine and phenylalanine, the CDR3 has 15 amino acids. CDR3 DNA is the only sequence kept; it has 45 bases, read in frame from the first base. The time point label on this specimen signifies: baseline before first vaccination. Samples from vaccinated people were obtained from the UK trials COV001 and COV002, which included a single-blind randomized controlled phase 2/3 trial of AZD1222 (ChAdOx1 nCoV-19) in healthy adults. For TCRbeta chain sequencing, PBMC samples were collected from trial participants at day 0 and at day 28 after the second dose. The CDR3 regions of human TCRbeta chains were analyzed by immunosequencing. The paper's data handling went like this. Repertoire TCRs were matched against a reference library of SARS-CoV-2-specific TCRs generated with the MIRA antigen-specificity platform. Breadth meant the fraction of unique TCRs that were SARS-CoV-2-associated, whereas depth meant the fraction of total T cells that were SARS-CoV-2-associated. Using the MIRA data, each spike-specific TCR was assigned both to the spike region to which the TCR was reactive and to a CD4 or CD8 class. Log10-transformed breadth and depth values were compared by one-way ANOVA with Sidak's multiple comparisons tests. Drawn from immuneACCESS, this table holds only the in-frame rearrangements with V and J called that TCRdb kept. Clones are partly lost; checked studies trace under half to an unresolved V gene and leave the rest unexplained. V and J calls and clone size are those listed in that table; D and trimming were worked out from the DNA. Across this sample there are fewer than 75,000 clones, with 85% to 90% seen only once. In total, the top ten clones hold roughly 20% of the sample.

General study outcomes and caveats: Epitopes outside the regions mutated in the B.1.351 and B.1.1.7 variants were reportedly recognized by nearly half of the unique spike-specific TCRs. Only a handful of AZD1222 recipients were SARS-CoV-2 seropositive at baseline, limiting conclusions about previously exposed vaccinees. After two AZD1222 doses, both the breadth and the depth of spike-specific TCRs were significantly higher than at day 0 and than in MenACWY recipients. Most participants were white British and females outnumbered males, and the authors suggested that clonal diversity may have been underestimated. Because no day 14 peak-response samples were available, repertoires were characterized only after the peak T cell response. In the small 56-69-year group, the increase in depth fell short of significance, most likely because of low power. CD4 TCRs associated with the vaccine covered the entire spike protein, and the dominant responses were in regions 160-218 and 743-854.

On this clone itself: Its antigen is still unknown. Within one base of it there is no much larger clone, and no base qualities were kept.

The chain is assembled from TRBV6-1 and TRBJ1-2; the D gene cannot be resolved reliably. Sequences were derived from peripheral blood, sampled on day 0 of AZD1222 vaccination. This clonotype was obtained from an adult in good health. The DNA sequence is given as TGTGCCAGCAGTGACGCAGTCCCACCCAACTATGGCTACACCTTC. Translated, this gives CASSDAVPPNYGYTF.